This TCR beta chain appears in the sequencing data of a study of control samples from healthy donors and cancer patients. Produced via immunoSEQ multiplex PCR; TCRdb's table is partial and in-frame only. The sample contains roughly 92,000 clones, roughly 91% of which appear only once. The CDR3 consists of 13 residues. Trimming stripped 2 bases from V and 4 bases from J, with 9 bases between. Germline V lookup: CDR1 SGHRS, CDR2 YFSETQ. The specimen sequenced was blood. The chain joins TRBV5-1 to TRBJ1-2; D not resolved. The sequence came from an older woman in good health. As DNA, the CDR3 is TGCGCCAGCAGCTTAGACCTGTTCTATGGCTACACCTTC. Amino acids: CASSLDLFYGYTF.